One and the same sample provided the 27 T cell receptor beta chains below, sequenced in a study of blood T cell repertoires in COVID-19. Assay used: immunoSEQ multiplex PCR; TCRdb lists only in-frame clones, some missing. Here the sample spans 150,000 to 200,000 clones, approximately 90% being singletons. Source material: peripheral blood. The receptors shown here come from a woman aged 18-30 years who had recovered from COVID-19.

J is TRBJ1-1 and V is TRBV19, with 8 bases that match TRBD1. Looked up from germline, CDR1 is LNHDA and CDR2 is SQIVND (reference sequence). V dropped 1 base and J dropped 4; count of bases not matched to a gene: 8. The CDR3 contains 16 residues. CDR3 amino acids: CASSIGRQGRATEAFF. The CDR3 coding sequence is TGTGCCAGTAGTATAGGTCGACAGGGGAGGGCCACTGAAGCTTTCTTT.

The rearrangement joins TRBV2 to TRBJ1-1; 9 nucleotides line up with TRBD1. V was clipped by 8 bases and J by 7 bases; unmatched bases: 5. The CDR3 covers 12 residues. Germline lookup yields CDR1 SNHLY and CDR2 FYNNEI. The CDR3 reads CASRGTGNEAFF. For the CDR3, the DNA is TGTGCCAGCCGGGGGACAGGGAATGAAGCTTTCTTT.

This clone was observed a few times. V usage is TRBV5-5 and J usage is TRBJ2-7; perhaps TRBD1 as D (6 bases). Trimming removed 4 bases from V and 1 base from J, with 12 bases in between. Germline CDR1 SGHKS, CDR2 YYEKEE (reference sequence). CDR3 size: 14 residues. The CDR3 nucleotides are TGTGCCAGCAGCGGAACCACAGGGTCCTACGAGCAGTACGTC. Its protein product is CASSGTTGSYEQYV.

Note on this clone: This same CDR3 is encoded by further DNA sequences in the sample. V is TRBV5-4 and J is TRBJ2-1; no definite D call. Germline values: CDR1 SGHNT, CDR2 YYREEE (reference sequence). The CDR3 totals 13 residues. V lost 4 bases and J 6 bases, leaving 11 bases between the germline ends. This chain's CDR3 is CASSLRGGNEQFF. The CDR3 coding sequence is TGTGCCAGCAGCCTGAGAGGCGGCAATGAGCAGTTCTTC.

The genes are TRBV4-1 and TRBJ1-6; the match to TRBD1 covers 9 bases. Germline values: CDR1 MGHRA, CDR2 YSYEKL. The CDR3 is 18 residues long. Trimming at V came to 0 bases and at J to 7 bases, leaving 10 bases not matched to a gene. The CDR3 nucleotides read TGCGCCAGCAGCCAAGATTATTCTCGGGGACAGGGAAATTCACCCCTCCACTTT. Translating it yields CASSQDYSRGQGNSPLHF.

The genes are TRBV7-6 and TRBJ1-3, with no clear D. Germline V gene sequence: CDR1 SGHVS, CDR2 FNYEAQ. Deletions cut 5 bases from V and 0 bases from J, with 8 bases between. This CDR3 contains 14 residues. This chain's CDR3 is CASSPDTSGNTIYF. The CDR3 region has the DNA TGTGCCAGCAGCCCCGACACCTCTGGAAACACCATATATTTT.

The rearrangement uses TRBV5-1 and TRBJ2-2, with 9 bases that match TRBD2. Per germline, CDR1 SGHRS and CDR2 YFSETQ. The CDR3 has 15 amino acids. The trim removed 2 bases at V and 6 bases at J, leaving 5 bases unmatched. DNA for the CDR3: TGCGCCAGCAGCTTTCTAGCGGGATCGTCCGGGGAGCTGTTTTTT. Translation: CASSFLAGSSGELFF.

The genes are TRBV6-2 or TRBV6-3 and TRBJ1-6; tentatively, D is TRBD1 (6 bases). Trimming took off 5 bases at V and 7 bases at J, with 12 bases between the two ends. Germline assignment: CDR1 MNHEY and CDR2 SVGEGT. This CDR3 contains 14 residues. The CDR3 region has the DNA TGTGCCAGCAGTCTCCAGGGGTGGAATTCACCCCTCCACTTT. It is translated as CASSLQGWNSPLHF.

The rearrangement links TRBV10-1 to TRBJ2-1, with 7 bases identical to TRBD2. The CDR3 is made up of 16 amino acids. The J segment lost 4 bases and the V segment lost 5 bases, leaving 11 bases of the junction unmatched. Germline CDR1 WNHNN, CDR2 SYGVQD (reference sequence). The CDR3 region is CASSSHSRESYNEQFF. CDR3 nucleotide sequence: TGCGCCAGCAGTAGCCATTCGCGGGAGAGTTACAATGAGCAGTTCTTC.

The CDR3 DNA sequence: TGTGCCAGCAGCGCCGACGGGGGGTCTGTCGGCTACACCTTC. Residues: CASSADGGSVGYTF. The chain employs TRBV7-2 and TRBJ1-2; D is perhaps TRBD1 (5 bases). There are 14 residues in the CDR3. V shed 5 bases and J shed 8 bases, with 18 bases lying between them. Germline assignment: CDR1 SGHTA and CDR2 FQGNSA.

The genes are TRBV7-9 and TRBJ1-2; 8 bases fit TRBD1. Germline assignment: CDR1 SEHNR and CDR2 FQNEAQ (reference sequence). The CDR3 totals 14 residues. The V and J ends lost 4 bases and 8 bases, in that order; junction bases with no gene match: 9. CDR3 protein: CASSSPTGVRGYTF. CDR3 sequence (DNA): TGTGCCAGCAGCTCCCCGACAGGGGTGAGAGGCTACACCTTC.

The V and J genes are TRBV10-2 and TRBJ1-1; D ambiguous. The CDR3 has 13 amino acids. The germline V gene encodes CDR1 WSHSY and CDR2 SAAADI. With 11 bases removed from V and 1 base from J, the gap between germline ends came to 14 bases. CDR3 coding DNA: TGCGCCGGCGGAGGGAGCTCGAACACTGAAGCTTTCTTT. It translates to CAGGGSSNTEAFF.

CDR3 sequence: CASTPGQGPYEQYF. The CDR3 coding sequence is TGTGCCAGCACCCCGGGACAGGGCCCCTACGAGCAGTACTTC. This chain connects TRBV9 to TRBJ2-7; 9 nucleotides line up with TRBD1. Unmatched junction bases numbered 6, after V lost 6 bases and J lost 2 bases. CDR1 is SGDLS and CDR2 is YYNGEE in the germline V gene. The CDR3 length is 14 residues.

This clone has only a few counts. This chain uses TRBV19 with TRBJ2-1; D is ambiguous. The CDR3 extends over 14 amino acids. Trimming removed 0 bases at V and 4 bases at J, with 7 bases between. Germline assignment: CDR1 LNHDA and CDR2 SQIVND (reference sequence). The CDR3 DNA reads TGTGCCAGTAGTATAGACCCCAGGTACAATGAGCAGTTCTTC. Its translation is CASSIDPRYNEQFF.

J is TRBJ2-1 and V is TRBV5-6; unclear D gene. Trimming took off 0 bases at V and 0 bases at J, with 4 bases between the two ends. This CDR3 spans 14 amino acids. The germline V gene encodes CDR1 SGHDT and CDR2 YYEEEE. The CDR3 loop is CASSLAYSYNEQFF. CDR3 nucleotides: TGTGCCAGCAGCTTGGCTTACTCCTACAATGAGCAGTTCTTC.

The rearrangement links TRBV12-3 or TRBV12-4 to TRBJ2-1, with 7 bases lining up with TRBD2. The trim removed 10 bases at V and 6 bases at J, leaving 6 bases unmatched. This CDR3 is built from 12 residues. CDR3 residues: CAIRGVSNEQFF. The CDR3 DNA sequence: TGTGCCATACGGGGGGTGAGCAATGAGCAGTTCTTC.

To note about this clone: A read error may produce the germline difference seen at one junction end. The chain carries TRBV4-3 and TRBJ1-1; D is unclear. From germline, CDR1 is LGHNA and CDR2 YSLEER. The CDR3 contains 13 residues. The CDR3 sequence: CASSQDLHTEAFF. The CDR3 region has the DNA TGCGCCAGCAGCCAAGATTTACACACCGAAGCTTTCTTT.

The rearrangement links TRBV10-3 to TRBJ1-1; no firm D call. V was trimmed by 6 bases and J by 3 bases, leaving 11 bases between them. There are 13 residues in the CDR3. Germline CDR1 ENHRY, CDR2 SYGVKD. The CDR3 coding sequence is TGTGCCATCAGAGACAACGGGGACACTGAAGCTTTCTTT. This translates into CAIRDNGDTEAFF.

The rearrangement uses TRBV29-1 and TRBJ1-1; no clear D. Germline lookup yields CDR1 SQVTM and CDR2 ANQGSEA. V was cut by 4 bases and J by 3 bases, with 6 bases left in between. There are 11 residues in the CDR3. The CDR3 coding sequence is TGCAGCGTTGGACGGGACACTGAAGCTTTCTTT. Translating gives CSVGRDTEAFF.

The CDR3 DNA reads as TGTGCCAGCAGTTCACTCGGGGGAGCTTTCTTT. Translated, it gives CASSSLGGAFF. The chain links TRBV6-5 to TRBJ1-1; D perhaps matches TRBD1 (5 bases). V was pared by 4 bases and J by 10 bases, with 10 bases between. CDR1 and CDR2 (germline): MNHEY, SVGAGI. This CDR3 is built from 11 residues.

The J gene is TRBJ2-7, the V gene TRBV7-9, with TRBD1 identical over 7 bases. This CDR3 spans 15 amino acids. CDR1 is SEHNR, CDR2 FQNEAQ, per germline (reference sequence). V lost 5 bases to trimming and J lost 4 bases; unmatched junction nucleotides: 11. The CDR3 DNA reads as TGTGCCAGCAGCCCCCGACAGGGAGCTTTTTACGAGCAGTACTTC. This sequence encodes CASSPRQGAFYEQYF.

J is TRBJ1-5 and V is TRBV6-5; D gene uncertain. The CDR3 covers 15 residues. Trimming stripped 10 bases from V and 0 bases from J, with 16 bases between. CDR1 is MNHEY and CDR2 is SVGAGI in the germline V gene. Here the CDR3 reads CATRKTDYSNQPQHF. The DNA of the CDR3 is TGTGCCACCAGAAAGACGGACTATAGCAATCAGCCCCAGCATTTT.

The chain joins TRBV28 to TRBJ2-1; TRBD2 matches 13 bases. The CDR3 extends over 14 amino acids. Germline V lookup: CDR1 MDHEN, CDR2 SYDVKM. With 6 bases clipped from V and 4 bases from J, the junction kept 0 bases outside the gene matches. In nucleotides, the CDR3 is TGTGCCAGCAGGGGACTAGCGGGATACAATGAGCAGTTCTTC. Translating gives CASRGLAGYNEQFF.

CDR3 coding DNA: TGTGCCAGTAGTATCGATACAGGGGGTCCCTACAATGAGCAGTTCTTC. Translation: CASSIDTGGPYNEQFF. The genes are TRBV19 and TRBJ2-1; 8 bases line up with TRBD1. The CDR3 covers 16 residues. Germline V gives CDR1 LNHDA, CDR2 SQIVND (reference sequence). Trimming cost V 3 bases and J 2 bases; bases outside gene matches: 6.

This chain links TRBV11-1 with TRBJ2-1; 11 bases are a match to TRBD2. Trimming removed 4 bases from V and 9 bases from J; junction bases left unmatched: 8. This CDR3 has 15 residues. The germline V gene has CDR1 SGHAT and CDR2 FQDESV (reference sequence). CDR3 DNA: TGTGCCAGCAGCTCACTAGCGGGAGTTGACGGTGAGCAGTTCTTC. It encodes CASSSLAGVDGEQFF. The variable domain in full, completed from reference TRBV11-1 and TRBJ2-1, reads EAEVAQSPRYKITEKSQAVAFWCDPISGHATLYWYRQILGQGPELLVQFQDESVVDDSQLPKDRFSAERLKGVDSTLKIQPAELGDSAMYLCASSSLAGVDGEQFFGPGTRLTVL.

Regarding this clone: The germline gene is not matched at one end of the junction; a read error may be the cause. The J gene is TRBJ1-1, the V gene TRBV10-1; 10 positions match TRBD1. This CDR3 spans 16 amino acids. Looked up from germline, CDR1 is WNHNN and CDR2 is SYGVQD (reference sequence). In nucleotides, the CDR3 is TGCGCCAGCAGTGAGTTCGAAGACAGGGGGCGGCCCCACCCTTCTTTT. This encodes CASSEFEDRGRPHPSF.

The gene calls are TRBV18 and TRBJ1-3; D remains unclear. This CDR3 is 15 amino acids long. The ends were cut back, 3 bases at V and 8 bases at J, with 17 bases in the middle. The germline gives CDR1 KGHSH, CDR2 LQKENI. CDR3 in amino acids: CASSPTGGLRDTIYF. CDR3 DNA sequence: TGTGCCAGCTCACCCACCGGTGGGTTGAGGGACACCATATATTTT.